The following is a T cell receptor (beta chain) sequence with its context. The target antigen is unknown. Some clones are missing from TCRdb's copy, which holds only in-frame ones; the method was immunoSEQ multiplex PCR. The sample holds around 76,000 clones; over 70% are singletons and the top ten take 0.65% to 0.85%. The sample comes from a study of T cell clones after liver transplantation. Study background: In this trial, immunosuppression withdrawal was attempted within 2 years of liver transplant. A pre-transplant mixed lymphocyte reaction with TCRbeta sequencing defined graft-donor-reactive clones followed in post-transplant blood. Samples came pre-transplant, pre-randomization before withdrawal, and post-randomization after withdrawal ended.

The CDR3 runs to 16 residues. From germline, CDR1 is SGHDT and CDR2 YYEEEE. V was pared by 4 bases and J by 6 bases, with 8 bases of the junction left unmatched. The study, taken as a whole, reports: Post-transplant time points were not standardized, so conclusions are preliminary.

This clonotype was sampled from a human patient who received a liver transplant. Some T cells may have come from the graft donor. The chain is built from TRBV5-6 and TRBJ2-2, with 11 bases that match TRBD1. The sequencing used CD4+ T cells from blood, collected 12 months after liver transplant. CDR3 DNA: TGTGCCAGCAGCAAAGGACAGGGGGCGCCTCCCGGGGAGCTGTTTTTT. It is translated as CASSKGQGAPPGELFF.